Below are 17 T cell receptor beta chains sequenced from a single sample in a study of T cells in Graves' hyperthyroidism and ophthalmopathy. The TCR beta CDR3 regions underwent amplification using RNA transcripts as the source. HTBI primers drove first-round RT-PCR of the TCR CDR3. Each CDR3 protein gets one entry after TCRdb re-called the multiplex PCR reads with MiXCR. The table records approximately 640,000 distinct CDR3 sequences, 40% to 55% of them present only once. Sequencing used peripheral blood or thyroid tissue (not recorded which). The receptors derive from an adult man with Graves' disease, either hyperthyroidism or ophthalmopathy (not recorded which).

The chain combines TRBV7-2 with TRBJ2-7; 9 positions agree with TRBD2. J gave up 3 bases and V 5 bases, and 8 bases lay outside the gene matches. Germline lookup yields CDR1 SGHTA and CDR2 FQGNSA. The CDR3 is made up of 15 amino acids. The CDR3 loop is CASSTPREGLYEQYF. CDR3 in DNA: TGTGCCAGCAGCACCCCGCGGGAGGGCCTCTACGAGCAGTACTTC.

The CDR3 sequence: CASSFGQGIGNTIYF. The CDR3 DNA follows: TGTGCCAGCAGCTTCGGACAGGGGATTGGAAACACCATATATTTT. The V and J genes are TRBV5-6 and TRBJ1-3, with 9 positions matching TRBD1. CDR3 size: 15 residues. V lost 2 bases to trimming and J lost 3 bases; unmatched junction nucleotides: 3. Germline V lookup: CDR1 SGHDT, CDR2 YYEEEE.

This clonotype was recorded at least ten times. The genes are TRBV7-9 and TRBJ1-1, with D possibly matching TRBD1 (5 bases). The CDR3 is 14 residues long. Deletions cut 7 bases from V and 2 bases from J, with 14 bases between. The V gene's germline CDR1 is SEHNR and CDR2 FQNEAQ (reference sequence). The CDR3, as DNA: TGTGCCAGCATCCTATCGACAGCAAACACTGAAGCTTTCTTT. Translating gives CASILSTANTEAFF.

The rearrangement uses TRBV7-9 and TRBJ2-7; 7 nucleotides align to TRBD2. Germline values: CDR1 SEHNR, CDR2 FQNEAQ (reference sequence). Trimming cost V 7 bases and J 3 bases; bases outside gene matches: 15. This CDR3 has 16 amino acids. The CDR3 DNA follows: TGTGCCAGCACCCCAGAGAAGCGGGACTTACTCTACGAGCAGTACTTC. This translates into CASTPEKRDLLYEQYF.

Remarks on this clonotype: Just one base apart from a much larger clone, this may be a read error. The rearrangement uses TRBV29-1 and TRBJ1-2; no firm D call. Per the germline V gene, CDR1 is SQVTM and CDR2 is ANQGSEA. The CDR3 consists of 14 residues. V lost 1 base to trimming and J lost 4 bases, with 13 bases between them. CDR3 amino acids: CSVEGSTDFYGYTF. Here the CDR3 DNA reads TGCAGCGTTGAAGGCAGTACCGATTTCTATGGCTACACCTTC.

Ten or more counts support this clonotype. The gene calls are TRBV15 and TRBJ1-3; the D gene is possibly TRBD1 (5 bases). Germline V gene sequence: CDR1 LNHNV, CDR2 YYDKDF (reference sequence). The germline V and J ends were trimmed by 1 base and 1 base, with 8 bases remaining between them. CDR3 length equals 15 residues. The CDR3 nucleotides are TGTGCCACCAGCAGAGGGTCAGGGTCTGGAAACACCATATATTTT. Translation: CATSRGSGSGNTIYF.

The CDR3, as DNA: TGTGCCAGCAGCAGGGACAGGGGGCATTTTTTCGCCGAGCAGTACTTC. Its translation: CASSRDRGHFFAEQYF. The chain links TRBV7-2 to TRBJ2-7; 12 bases line up with TRBD1. Germline V lookup: CDR1 SGHTA, CDR2 FQGNSA. This CDR3 contains 16 residues. V was pared by 5 bases and J by 6 bases, with 11 bases of the junction left unmatched.

This chain uses TRBV29-1 with TRBJ1-2; 8 bases agree with TRBD1. J lost 4 bases, V lost 7 bases, and 8 bases had no gene match. This CDR3 spans 13 amino acids. The germline gives CDR1 SQVTM, CDR2 ANQGSEA. The CDR3: CSGGRTGSYGYTF. The CDR3 nucleotides are TGCAGCGGGGGACGGACAGGGAGCTATGGCTACACCTTC. The whole variable domain, remainder taken from reference TRBV29-1 and TRBJ1-2, is SAVISQKPSRDICQRGTSLTIQCQVDSQVTMMFWYRQQPGQSLTLIATANQGSEATYESGFVIDKFPISRPNLTFSTLTVSNMSPEDSSIYLCSGGRTGSYGYTFGSGTRLTVV.

This clonotype was detected ten times or more. The chain links TRBV12-3 or TRBV12-4 to TRBJ1-5, with D unresolved. The CDR3 totals 15 residues. With 1 base removed from V and 2 bases from J, the gap between germline ends came to 9 bases. The CDR3 nucleotides are TGTGCCAGCAGTTTAGTAGGGCAGCGCAATCAGCCCCAGCATTTT. It codes for CASSLVGQRNQPQHF.

This clonotype was observed a handful of times. The CDR3 coding sequence is TGTGCCAGCAGCTTAGTGGGGGGGCTGGATCAGCCCCAGCATTTT. Translation: CASSLVGGLDQPQHF. The rearrangement links TRBV7-2 to TRBJ1-5; perhaps TRBD1 as D (6 bases). Trimming stripped 1 base from V and 5 bases from J, with 12 bases between. CDR1 SGHTA and CDR2 FQGNSA come from the germline V gene. The CDR3 runs to 15 residues.

This clonotype has a count of ten or more. The V and J genes are TRBV10-3 and TRBJ1-2; D is uncertain. V lost 0 bases to trimming and J lost 8 bases, with 19 bases between them. CDR3 length: 16 residues. In germline, CDR1 is ENHRY, CDR2 SYGVKD. The CDR3 reads CAISESAQRDLSGYTF. CDR3 coding DNA: TGTGCCATCAGTGAGTCGGCACAAAGGGATCTGTCGGGCTACACCTTC.

This clonotype was observed many times. A much larger clone differs from this one at a single base, so this may be a read error. The gene calls are TRBV25-1 and TRBJ1-6; TRBD1 might be the D (5 bases). The CDR3 contains 11 residues. Trimming removed 5 bases at V and 14 bases at J, with 10 bases between. From germline, CDR1 is MGHDK and CDR2 SYGVNS. The DNA for the CDR3 is TGTGCCAGCAGTCTTTCAGGGTCCCTCCACTTT. It codes for CASSLSGSLHF.

This sequence joins TRBV19 and TRBJ1-5; D is unresolved. Germline V gene data show CDR1 as LNHDA and CDR2 as SQIVND (reference sequence). Deletions cut 6 bases from V and 3 bases from J, with 12 bases between. This CDR3 has 14 amino acids. CDR3 sequence reads: CASSTGRVNQPQHF. The CDR3 nucleotides are TGTGCCAGTAGCACTGGACGGGTCAATCAGCCCCAGCATTTT.

The J gene is TRBJ1-5, the V gene TRBV20-1, with 10 bases aligning to TRBD1. The CDR3 length is 15 residues. From germline, CDR1 is DFQATT and CDR2 SNEGSKA (reference sequence). J was trimmed by 5 bases and V by 5 bases; bases with no gene match: 9. CDR3 nucleotides: TGCAGTGCTCAGGCGGGACAGGGGATTTATCAGCCCCAGCATTTT. Translated, it gives CSAQAGQGIYQPQHF.

The sample holds one count of this clonotype. The chain combines TRBV6-5 with TRBJ1-5; 7 positions match TRBD1. The CDR3 consists of 16 residues. V lost 2 bases to trimming and J lost 3 bases; unmatched junction nucleotides: 7. CDR1 is MNHEY and CDR2 is SVGAGI in the germline V gene. This CDR3 is CASSYGQAWDNQPQHF. The CDR3 nucleotides are TGTGCCAGCAGTTACGGACAGGCATGGGACAATCAGCCCCAGCATTTT.

The V gene is TRBV20-1, the J gene TRBJ2-7; 12 bases fit TRBD2. The CDR3 is 14 amino acids. Germline CDR1 reads DFQATT; CDR2 reads SNEGSKA (reference sequence). J was trimmed by 3 bases and V by 5 bases; bases with no gene match: 5. CDR3 sequence (DNA): TGCAGTGCTGTCGCGACTAGCGGGAGCTACGAGCAGTACTTC. Protein product: CSAVATSGSYEQYF.

The sample holds a few counts of this clonotype. J is TRBJ1-2 and V is TRBV10-3; D might be TRBD1 (5 bases). The V and J ends lost 0 bases and 4 bases respectively, with 12 bases between them. The V gene's germline CDR1 is ENHRY and CDR2 SYGVKD. This CDR3 region has 15 residues. In DNA, the CDR3 is TGTGCCATCAGTGAGTCAGCCGGGGCCCCCTATGGCTACACCTTC. As protein: CAISESAGAPYGYTF.